These T cell receptor beta chains were read from a single sample in a study of T cells after yellow fever vaccination. TCRdb reprocessed the 5' RACE reads via MiXCR and lists one record per CDR3 protein. This table holds around 67,000 distinct CDR3 sequences, approximately 7% found once. Sequencing used CD8+ T cells sorted from PBMCs, obtained 5 days after the first yellow fever vaccination. These TCRs come from a man younger than 30 who received the YFV17D yellow fever vaccine. Both conserved end residues are part of each CDR3. Each record gives: clone size, V gene, J gene, CDR3 protein. Expanded clones get a size class; other rows say once, few or many, or leave the size out.

>many|TRBV7-9|TRBJ2-3
CASSSPLAGQDTQYF
>many|TRBV6-2/TRBV6-3|TRBJ2-5
CASSYSRTSKTQYF
>many|TRBV12-3/TRBV12-4|TRBJ2-5
CASSFLAGTETQYF
>.|TRBV6-2/TRBV6-3|TRBJ2-1
CASSYSQVGEQFF
>few|TRBV10-3|TRBJ2-2
CAISESRVAGELFF
>many|TRBV12-3/TRBV12-4|TRBJ1-4
CASSLVGLGEKLFF
>many|TRBV7-3|TRBJ2-3
CASSPSSRGTPGDTQYF
>few|TRBV6-2/TRBV6-3|TRBJ1-5
CASRSTGGRQPQHF
>.|TRBV7-9|TRBJ2-5
CASSLRRTSGYQETQYF
>.|TRBV6-1|TRBJ2-1
CASRAPAPSDEQFF